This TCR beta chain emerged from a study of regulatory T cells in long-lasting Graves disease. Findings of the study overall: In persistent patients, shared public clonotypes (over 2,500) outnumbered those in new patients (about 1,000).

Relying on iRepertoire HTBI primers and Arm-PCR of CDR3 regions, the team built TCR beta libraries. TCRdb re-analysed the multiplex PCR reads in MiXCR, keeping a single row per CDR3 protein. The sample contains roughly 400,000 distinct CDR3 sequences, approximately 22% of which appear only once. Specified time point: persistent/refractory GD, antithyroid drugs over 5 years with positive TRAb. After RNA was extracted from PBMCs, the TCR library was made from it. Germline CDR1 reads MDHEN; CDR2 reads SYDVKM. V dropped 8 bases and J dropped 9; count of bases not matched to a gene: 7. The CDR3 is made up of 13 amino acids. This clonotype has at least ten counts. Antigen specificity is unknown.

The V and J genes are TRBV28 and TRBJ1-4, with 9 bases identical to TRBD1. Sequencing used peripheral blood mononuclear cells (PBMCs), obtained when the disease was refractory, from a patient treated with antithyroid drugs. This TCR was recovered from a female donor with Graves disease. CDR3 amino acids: CASGGQGSQKLFF. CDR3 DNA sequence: TGTGCCAGCGGGGGACAGGGTTCCCAAAAACTGTTTTTT.